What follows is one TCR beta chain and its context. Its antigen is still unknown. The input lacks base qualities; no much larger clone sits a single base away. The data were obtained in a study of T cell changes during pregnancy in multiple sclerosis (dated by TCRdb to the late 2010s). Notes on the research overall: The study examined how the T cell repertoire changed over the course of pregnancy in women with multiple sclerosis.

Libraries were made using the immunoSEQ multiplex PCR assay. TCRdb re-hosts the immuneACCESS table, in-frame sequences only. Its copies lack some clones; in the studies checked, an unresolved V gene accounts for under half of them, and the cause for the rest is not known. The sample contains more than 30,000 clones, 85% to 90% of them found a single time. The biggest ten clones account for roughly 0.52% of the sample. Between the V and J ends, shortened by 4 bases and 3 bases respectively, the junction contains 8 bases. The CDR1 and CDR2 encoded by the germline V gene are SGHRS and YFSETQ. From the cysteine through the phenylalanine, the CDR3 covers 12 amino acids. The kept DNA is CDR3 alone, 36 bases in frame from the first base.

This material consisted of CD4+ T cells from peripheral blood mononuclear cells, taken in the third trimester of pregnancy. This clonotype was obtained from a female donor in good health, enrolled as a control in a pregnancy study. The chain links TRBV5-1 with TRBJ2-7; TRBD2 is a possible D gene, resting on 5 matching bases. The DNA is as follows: TGCGCCAGCAGCCGGGAAGGCTACGAGCAGTACTTC. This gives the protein CASSREGYEQYF.